The next 20 T cell receptor beta chains were all read from a single sample in a study of beta chain features in type 1 diabetes (dated by TCRdb to 2016 to 2018). The library was prepared using the immunoSEQ multiplex PCR assay. The entire isolated RNA was reverse transcribed using the High Capacity cDNA Reverse Transcription Kit, and thus expressed TCRB transcripts were sequenced. TCRdb re-hosts the immuneACCESS table, in-frame sequences only. Its copies lack some clones; in the studies checked, an unresolved V gene accounts for under half of them, and the cause for the rest is not known. For this sample the table gives under 300,000 clones, of which around 7.8% were detected only once. The ten largest make up roughly 0.94% of the sample. The sample comprised central memory CD4+ T cells from blood. The source is a woman aged 18 to 35 in good health.

The rearrangement links TRBV5-4 to TRBJ2-7; D is ambiguous. The CDR3 consists of 14 residues. Germline V gene sequence: CDR1 SGHNT, CDR2 YYREEE (reference sequence). The ends were cut back, 2 bases at V and 6 bases at J, with 15 bases in the middle. CDR3 sequence: CASSLDQVAGEQYF. CDR3 in DNA: TGTGCCAGCAGCTTAGATCAGGTAGCCGGCGAGCAGTACTTC.

The CDR3 nucleotides read TGTGCCAGCTTGAGGCCCGGGGCAGATACGCAGTATTTT. Its protein is CASLRPGADTQYF. The chain carries TRBV6-1 and TRBJ2-3; tentatively, D is TRBD2 (5 bases). From germline, CDR1 is MNHNS and CDR2 SASEGT. V lost 8 bases and J 4 bases, leaving 13 bases between the germline ends. This CDR3 contains 13 residues.

This clone was seen more than once but under ten times. The chain uses TRBV29-1 and TRBJ2-7, with D maybe TRBD2 (5 bases). CDR1 is SQVTM and CDR2 is ANQGSEA in the germline V gene. The CDR3 loop spans 14 amino acids. The V and J ends lost 0 bases and 1 base respectively, with 10 bases between them. The CDR3 nucleotides read TGCAGCGTTGAAGATACGGGGTCTTCCTACGAGCAGTACTTC. Translating it yields CSVEDTGSSYEQYF.

This clone was picked up many times. The V call is TRBV7-2, the J call TRBJ2-6, with 11 bases fitting TRBD1. Trimming took 8 bases from V and 4 from J; bases not matched to a gene: 7. Germline V gives CDR1 SGHTA, CDR2 FQGNSA. The CDR3 covers 16 residues. The CDR3 DNA sequence: TGTGCCAGCGACCGGGACAGGGGGACCGGGGCCAACGTCCTGACTTTC. Translation: CASDRDRGTGANVLTF.

DNA for the CDR3: TGTGCCAGCGGGCAGGGAATGGTCTCATATGGCTACACCTTC. Its translation is CASGQGMVSYGYTF. The gene calls are TRBV28 and TRBJ1-2, with a tentative D call TRBD1 (5 bases). The ends were cut back, 8 bases at V and 5 bases at J, with 18 bases in the middle. CDR3 length equals 14 residues. CDR1 is MDHEN and CDR2 is SYDVKM in the germline V gene.

This clone showed up just a few times. The chain is built from TRBV6-1 and TRBJ1-1; no definite D call. V shed 7 bases and J shed 7 bases, with 10 bases lying between them. CDR3 size: 11 residues. In germline, CDR1 is MNHNS, CDR2 SASEGT. The CDR3 spells CASIGLFEAFF. CDR3 in DNA: TGTGCCAGCATTGGACTATTTGAAGCTTTCTTT.

For the CDR3, the DNA is TGTGCCATCAGTGACGACGGGTATCAGCCCCAGCATTTT. Amino acids: CAISDDGYQPQHF. V usage is TRBV10-3 and J usage is TRBJ1-5; D not certain. This CDR3 is 13 amino acids long. The germline V gene has CDR1 ENHRY and CDR2 SYGVKD. V was pared by 3 bases and J by 5 bases, with 8 bases between.

The V call is TRBV6-1, the J call TRBJ2-2; D perhaps matches TRBD2 (5 bases). The CDR3 is made up of 14 amino acids. The V end was cut by 6 bases, the J end by 4 bases, with 12 bases between. Germline V gene sequence: CDR1 MNHNS, CDR2 SASEGT. The CDR3 bases are TGTGCCAGCAGGGTAGGGAGCGTCACCGGGGAGCTGTTTTTT. As protein: CASRVGSVTGELFF.

This clone has only a few counts. This rearrangement joins TRBV18 to TRBJ2-2, with D unclear. There are 14 residues in the CDR3. V was cut by 5 bases and J by 3 bases, with 10 bases left in between. CDR1 KGHSH and CDR2 LQKENI come from the germline V gene. The CDR3 DNA reads TGTGCCAGCTCAACAAATAAAGACACCGGGGAGCTGTTTTTT. This codes for CASSTNKDTGELFF.

The V gene is TRBV4-3, the J gene TRBJ1-2; no definite D call. V lost 0 bases and J 7 bases, leaving 12 bases between the germline ends. Germline lookup yields CDR1 LGHNA and CDR2 YSLEER. This CDR3 has 14 residues. CDR3 residues: CASSQDTDLGGYTF. The DNA of the CDR3 is TGCGCCAGCAGCCAAGATACGGATCTGGGTGGCTACACCTTC.

V is TRBV5-1 and J is TRBJ2-7; no clear D gene. Germline V lookup: CDR1 SGHRS, CDR2 YFSETQ. V lost 0 bases, J lost 2 bases, and 9 bases lay in between. The CDR3 length is 14 residues. For the CDR3, the DNA is TGCGCCAGCAGCTTGGAGTCTACGACCTACGAGCAGTACTTC. As protein: CASSLESTTYEQYF.

This clone was detected ten times or more. The V gene is TRBV23-1, the J gene TRBJ1-5, with no clear D. TRBV23-1 is an ORF; its function is uncertain. CDR3 length: 14 amino acids. V was clipped by 4 bases and J by 2 bases, with 9 bases between them. As DNA, the CDR3 is TGCGCCAGCAGTCGCATCCTCGGCAATCAGCCCCAGCATTTT. Protein: CASSRILGNQPQHF.

This clone was seen only a few times. This sample includes further DNA sequences coding for the same CDR3. The chain recombines TRBV27 with TRBJ1-3; D might be TRBD1 (6 bases). In germline, CDR1 is MNHEY, CDR2 SMNVEV (reference sequence). The length of the CDR3 is 15 residues. The ends were cut back, 2 bases at V and 0 bases at J, with 8 bases in the middle. CDR3 DNA: TGTGCCAGCAGTTTAGTAGGGGGCTCTGGAAACACCATATATTTT. It translates to CASSLVGGSGNTIYF.

The rearrangement uses TRBV6-1 and TRBJ1-1; D uncertain. This CDR3 comprises 14 residues. CDR1 is MNHNS and CDR2 is SASEGT in the germline V gene. Between the trimmed V and J ends, which lost 4 bases and 1 base, there was a span of 10 bases. CDR3 nucleotide sequence: TGTGCCAGCAGTGCCCAGATTGGGAACACTGAAGCTTTCTTT. Translated: CASSAQIGNTEAFF.

The chain employs TRBV5-1 and TRBJ2-7; 9 bases are shared with TRBD2. V was clipped by 2 bases and J by 0 bases; unmatched bases: 0. CDR1 and CDR2 from the germline V gene are SGHRS and YFSETQ. The CDR3 sequence is 14 residues long. The CDR3 loop reads CASSLLAGSYEQYF. CDR3 DNA: TGCGCCAGCAGCTTACTAGCGGGCTCCTACGAGCAGTACTTC.

The rearrangement links TRBV6-5 to TRBJ1-1; D is uncertain. V lost 4 bases to trimming and J lost 4 bases, with 7 bases between them. Germline V CDR1 and CDR2: MNHEY, SVGAGI. The CDR3 is made up of 12 amino acids. DNA of the CDR3: TGTGCCAGCAGTTTACTGTCCACTGAAGCTTTCTTT. Amino acid sequence: CASSLLSTEAFF.

J is TRBJ1-2 and V is TRBV7-2; D not resolved. The CDR3 is 18 residues long. Germline V gene lookup returns CDR1 SGHTA and CDR2 FQGNSA. V gave up 1 base and J gave up 5 bases, with 23 bases separating them. CDR3 DNA sequence: TGTGCCAGCAGCTTAGTTTATTTGGTGGAAGGGCTCGAGTATGGCTACACCTTC. Its protein is CASSLVYLVEGLEYGYTF.

This clone has just a few counts. V usage is TRBV18 and J usage is TRBJ2-7; 7 bases map to TRBD1. The germline gives CDR1 KGHSH, CDR2 LQKENI. The CDR3 sequence is 15 residues long. With 2 bases clipped from V and 6 bases from J, the junction kept 10 bases outside the gene matches. CDR3 loop: CASSPSEQGKCEQYV. The CDR3, as DNA: TGTGCCAGCTCACCATCCGAACAGGGGAAGTGCGAGCAGTACGTC.

The J gene is TRBJ1-5, the V gene TRBV10-3; D remains ambiguous. CDR3 length equals 14 residues. With 3 bases removed from V and 4 bases from J, the gap between germline ends came to 10 bases. CDR1 is ENHRY, CDR2 SYGVKD, per germline. The CDR3 nucleotides are TGTGCCATCAGTGATAGACATGAGAATCAGCCCCAGCATTTT. It specifies CAISDRHENQPQHF.

The gene calls are TRBV14 and TRBJ2-3; D might be TRBD1 or TRBD2, each matching 7 bases. V lost 5 bases and J 4 bases, leaving 13 bases between the germline ends. The CDR3 runs to 14 residues. Germline CDR1 is SGHDN and CDR2 is FVKESK. The CDR3 bases are TGTGCCAGCAGCAGCGGGACAGCACCAGATACGCAGTATTTT. This encodes CASSSGTAPDTQYF.